The clone carrying this TCR beta chain was found many times. Its antigen is currently unknown. This beta chain is a stray sequence in a library constructed for alpha chains; its clone size is not meaningful. The CDR3 consists of 16 residues. V lost 6 bases, J lost 0 bases, and 12 bases lay in between. The germline gives CDR1 MNHNY, CDR2 SVGAGI (reference sequence). TCRdb fed the 5' RACE reads into MiXCR, producing one record per CDR3 protein. The sample shows about 13,000 distinct CDR3 sequences, approximately 5.6% of them seen only once. This record belongs to a study of spatial heterogeneity in lung cancer. Study-level information: A consistent excess of beta-chain over alpha-chain sequences was detected. General observations from the study: Ubiquitous nonsynonymous mutations were tracked by counts of ubiquitous expanded TCRs, and regional ones by counts of regional expanded TCRs. Expanded intratumoral alpha and beta TCR counts tracked tumor mutation counts. Beta chains had roughly 13% coverage of tumor T cells, and alpha chains had around 7%.

Time point described: sample taken at primary tumor resection. Patients with untreated early-stage non-small cell lung cancer, numbering roughly 69, were the donors. This chain uses TRBV6-6 with TRBJ2-6; D ambiguous. The origin of this receptor is a female donor with early-stage non-small cell lung cancer. Sample: lung tumor tissue, taken at surgery. The CDR3 sequence is CASSPSQNSGANVLTF. CDR3 coding DNA: TGTGCCAGCAGCCCCAGCCAGAACTCTGGGGCCAACGTCCTGACTTTC.